The text below deals with one T cell receptor (beta chain). V dropped 1 base and J dropped 0 bases, with 13 bases sitting between them. The germline gives CDR1 SEHNR, CDR2 FQNEAQ (reference sequence). This CDR3 comprises 16 residues. These data belong to a study of T cells in Graves' hyperthyroidism and ophthalmopathy. Researchers took RNA transcripts and amplified the TCR beta CDR3 regions from them. When the TCR CDR3 underwent first-round RT-PCR, the HTBI primer set was used. TCRdb processed the multiplex PCR reads anew with MiXCR; each CDR3 protein has one entry. The sample has 300,000 to 450,000 distinct CDR3 sequences; approximately 18% are singletons. Hyperthyroidism in the patients, aged 18 to 65, was newly diagnosed and under 2 months in duration.

The TCR was taken from a woman younger than 45 with Graves' hyperthyroidism that later progressed to Graves' ophthalmopathy. The chain joins TRBV7-9 to TRBJ2-7; perhaps TRBD2 as D (6 bases). Source material: blood. The CDR3 nucleotides read TGTGCCAGCAGCTTAGAAGGGAGGCTGGACTCCTACGAGCAGTACTTC. Its protein is CASSLEGRLDSYEQYF. Combining the CDR3 with reference TRBV7-9 and TRBJ2-7 gives the whole variable domain DTGVSQNPRHKITKRGQNVTFRCDPISEHNRLYWYRQTLGQGPEFLTYFQNEAQLEKSRLLSDRFSAERPKGSFSTLEIQRTEQGDSAMYLCASSLEGRLDSYEQYFGPGTRLTVT.